This TCR beta chain was documented in a study of blood T cells in healthy people across ages. General study findings and limits: TCR beta diversity, measured per million T cells, fell in a roughly linear way with age. Bulk PBMC profiling left naive and antigen-experienced comparisons inconclusive.

Using a J-beta primer mix together with a sample-barcoded 5' primer, a second PCR was run for 7 to 11 cycles. With 12 random nucleotides, a template-switch adaptor tagged each individual cDNA molecule. A single record per CDR3 protein comes from TCRdb applying MiXCR to the 5' RACE reads. Among approximately 790,000 distinct CDR3 sequences listed, 62% were seen once. Donation came from healthy Caucasian individuals in Russia who were aged about 6 to 100. The germline V gene encodes CDR1 SGHRS and CDR2 YFSETQ. CDR3 length equals 14 residues. About this clonotype: The antigen remains unidentified.

This chain connects TRBV5-1 to TRBJ2-1, with a tentative D call TRBD2 (5 bases). The better agreement between TRBJ2-7 and the DNA end casts doubt on the J call. This clonotype was obtained from a young man in good health. Sample: blood. Here the CDR3 reads CASSSVNGVNEQYF. The CDR3 DNA reads TGCGCCAGCAGCTCGGTGAACGGGGTCAATGAGCAGTACTTC.